This T cell receptor beta chain was sequenced during a study of blood T cell repertoires in COVID-19. About the research overall: Samples representing acute and convalescent COVID-19 were sourced from the United States, Italy and Spain. T cells, B-cell-depleted T cells, or PBMCs supplied cDNA or gDNA.

Clinical histories supplied by participants themselves formed the basis of cohort assignment. The CDR3 has 13 residues. Germline CDR1 reads SGHTA; CDR2 reads FQGNSA. The V gene lost 3 bases and the J gene lost 6 bases, with 9 bases spanning the gap. Original processing methods: Amplification of reference gene primers provided the estimated nucleated cell counts. Sequencing was performed with immunoSEQ multiplex PCR; in TCRdb, only in-frame clones are kept and a portion is missing. D and trimming come from the DNA, and the V and J calls and clone size come from that table. The sample carries approximately 300,000 clones, about 89% recorded once.

The specimen sequenced was PBMCs or T cells enriched from blood (not recorded which). This chain uses TRBV7-2 with TRBJ1-5; tentative D call: TRBD1 (5 bases). This clonotype was obtained from a man aged 55 to 70 who had recovered from COVID-19. The CDR3 DNA follows: TGTGCCAGCAGCTTCGATACAGGTCAGCCCCAGCATTTT. This codes for CASSFDTGQPQHF.